These 7 T cell receptor beta chains were all obtained from the same sample, sequenced in a study of cytomegalovirus exposure and HLA in healthy donors. Method: immunoSEQ multiplex PCR; TCRdb's copy keeps in-frame clones and lacks some. The table records about 330,000 clones, 75% to 90% of them present only once. The sample consisted of PBMCs. These receptors came from a woman between 18 and 29 years old in good health and CMV-seronegative.

The rearrangement links TRBV9 to TRBJ2-2; TRBD1 matches 11 bases. The ends lost 0 bases at V and 7 bases at J; junction bases unmatched: 5. The germline V gene encodes CDR1 SGDLS and CDR2 YYNGEE. This CDR3 comprises 16 residues. In DNA, the CDR3 is TGTGCCAGCAGCGTAGGCGGACAGGGGGCTATCGGGGAGCTGTTTTTT. Translation gives CASSVGGQGAIGELFF.

The V and J genes are TRBV18 and TRBJ1-4; perhaps TRBD1 as D (5 bases). Germline-derived CDR1 and CDR2 are KGHSH and LQKENI. V was pared by 0 bases and J by 4 bases, with 9 bases between. The CDR3 has 15 residues. CDR3 residues: CASSPPVQGNEKLFF. The CDR3 DNA is TGTGCCAGCTCACCACCGGTCCAGGGTAATGAAAAACTGTTTTTT.

The chain has TRBV4-2 and TRBJ1-1; the match to TRBD1 covers 7 bases. Germline CDR1 LGHNA, CDR2 YNFKEQ. This CDR3 comprises 14 residues. Trimming took 2 bases from V and 7 from J; bases not matched to a gene: 7. The DNA of the CDR3 is TGTGCCAGCAGCCAAACCTTTCGGGACAGTGAAGCTTTCTTT. This translates into CASSQTFRDSEAFF.

The chain combines TRBV4-3 with TRBJ2-7, with D possibly matching TRBD1 (6 bases). Germline assignment: CDR1 LGHNA and CDR2 YSLEER. Trimming took off 4 bases at V and 0 bases at J, with 13 bases between the two ends. The CDR3 is 15 residues long. CDR3: CASSPSSRGSYEQYF. Written as DNA, the CDR3 is TGCGCCAGCAGCCCCAGTAGCAGGGGCTCCTACGAGCAGTACTTC.

J is TRBJ1-1 and V is TRBV6-5; 8 bases align to TRBD1. The junction had 2 bases not matched to a gene; V was cut back by 1 base and J by 1 base. This CDR3 contains 15 residues. Germline V CDR1 and CDR2: MNHEY, SVGAGI. The DNA of the CDR3 is TGTGCCAGCAGTTACTTTGACAGGGGGAACACTGAAGCTTTCTTT. Translation: CASSYFDRGNTEAFF.

Only a few counts were recorded for this clone. In nucleotides, the CDR3 is TGTGCCAGCAGCTTTTATAATCAGCCCCAGCATTTT. Protein: CASSFYNQPQHF. V gene TRBV7-8 combines with J gene TRBJ1-5, with D unresolved. The V end lost 3 bases, the J end lost 4 bases, and 4 bases lay between the germline ends. The CDR3 is 12 residues long. Per germline, CDR1 SGHVS and CDR2 FQNEAQ.

This rearrangement joins TRBV27 to TRBJ1-2; possible D gene TRBD1, 6 bases. Germline CDR1 and CDR2: MNHEY and SMNVEV (reference sequence). This CDR3 contains 16 residues. With 5 bases removed from V and 7 bases from J, the gap between germline ends came to 23 bases. The CDR3 region has the DNA TGTGCCAGCAGTCCCCAGACCCCGGGGGGCGGGGGTGGCTACACCTTC. As protein: CASSPQTPGGGGGYTF.